The present T cell receptor beta chain was sequenced within a study of T cell repertoires in ileal Crohn's disease (dated 2019 in TCRdb). With respect to the entire study: The median duration of disease was approximately eight years, and at the time of surgery approximately 34% of patients were active smokers. Every patient underwent surgery because of a complication, which was stricturing disease in approximately 60% and penetrating disease in roughly 40%. Roughly half of the patients were given postoperative therapy, with around eleven receiving thiopurines and over 15 receiving anti-TNF agents. MI samples consisted of biopsies taken from the proximal margin of the surgical specimen. Roughly 540 nanograms of biopsy DNA per sample were submitted for commercial TCRB immunosequencing. TCR repertoire analysis was done in 50 to 70 Crohn's disease patients from a prospective multicentre cohort. Running in parallel with the study was a multicentre cohort set up to find predictors of early endoscopic recurrence following ileocolonic resection. Endoscopic postoperative recurrence was defined by a Rutgeerts score above i0. A total of some 170 mucosal samples from roughly 50 patients were sequenced, with samples obtained at several locations on the surgical specimen and at postoperative endoscopy. Study-level results and caveats: Compared with CD4 T cells, sorted CD8 T cells held more high-frequency clones, which suggests that the mucosal expansions were mostly CD8. A significantly higher proportion of clonal expansions was observed in active smokers at surgery than in non-smokers (approximately 28% vs 17%, p=0.02). Only a subgroup of patients, of unstated size, had mucosal CD4 and CD8 T cells sorted and sequenced. Higher high-frequency clone percentages at surgery were associated with endoscopic recurrence; all patients with clonality above 26.8% (18/57) had recurrence.

Looking up the germline V gene yields CDR1 SGHNT and CDR2 YENEEA. From the cysteine through the phenylalanine, the CDR3 covers 15 amino acids. The sequence is cut down to CDR3 DNA, 45 bases in frame from base 1. Trimmed from V: 6 bases; trimmed from J: 6 bases; junction bases lacking a gene match: 6. Library generation was performed with the immunoSEQ multiplex PCR assay. A two-step, amplification bias-controlled multiplex PCR was used by Adaptive Biotechnology to amplify CDR3 regions from genomic DNA. Primers covering every V and J gene segment were used in the first PCR, while barcodes and Illumina adapters were added in the second PCR. CDR3 libraries were sequenced using an Illumina instrument. On the authors' methods: The analysis drew on both the pipelines supplied by the vendor and custom analysis of the raw data in R/Bioconductor running R version 3.3.0. Clonality, which ranges from 0 to 1, was calculated as the inverse of the normalised Shannon entropy across all productive clones. High-frequency clones were defined as the share of the repertoire taken up by the top 100 clones, keeping only clones that passed a 95% confidence test. The Simpson index measured repertoire diversity, and the Morisita-Horn index measured overlap between samples. TCRdb mirrors the immuneACCESS table, restricted to in-frame sequences. Some clones are absent from its copies; in checked studies, under half trace to an unresolved V gene, and the reason for the others is unknown. V, J and clone size reflect that table, while D and trimming were determined from the DNA. The sample table contains about 2,000 clones; only one count was recorded for around 75% of them. The ten largest account for roughly 13% of the sample.

A word on this clone: What this receptor recognizes is not known. One base away there is no much larger clone; base qualities are not given.

The time point label on this specimen signifies: proximal margin of the surgical specimen (macroscopically non-inflamed). Eligible patients were adults with ileal or ileocolonic Crohn's disease who had an indication for ileocolonic resection. Whole ileal mucosal biopsies were stored frozen at -80°C before DNA extraction. Genomic DNA was extracted from frozen whole biopsies with a TRizol-based method and quantified on a NanoDrop 2000 spectrophotometer. The origin of this receptor is an adult with Crohn's disease. Recombination linked TRBV11-3 to TRBJ2-1; TRBD1 matches 12 bases in the middle. Sequencing was performed on ileal tissue. Read as DNA, the sequence is TGTGCCAGCAGTCGAGGGACAGGGGGCGTCAATGAGCAGTTCTTC. Translation gives CASSRGTGGVNEQFF.